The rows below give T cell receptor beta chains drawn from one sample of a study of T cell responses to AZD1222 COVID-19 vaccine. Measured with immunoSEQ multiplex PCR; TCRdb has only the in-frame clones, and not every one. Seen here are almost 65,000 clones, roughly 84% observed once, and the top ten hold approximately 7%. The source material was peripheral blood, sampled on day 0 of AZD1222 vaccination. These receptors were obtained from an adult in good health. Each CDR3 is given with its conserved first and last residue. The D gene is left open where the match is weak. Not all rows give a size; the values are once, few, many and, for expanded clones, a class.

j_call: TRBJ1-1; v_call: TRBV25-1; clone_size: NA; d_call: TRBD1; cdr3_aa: CASRAGQGFTEAFF; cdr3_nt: TGTGCCAGCAGAGCAGGACAGGGGTTCACTGAAGCTTTCTTT
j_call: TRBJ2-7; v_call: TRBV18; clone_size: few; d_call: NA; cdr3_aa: CASSPLPYEQYF; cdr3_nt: TGTGCCAGCTCACCACTCCCCTACGAGCAGTACTTC
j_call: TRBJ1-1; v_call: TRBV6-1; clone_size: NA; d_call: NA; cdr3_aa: CASSAFRSGRNTEAFF; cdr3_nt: TGTGCCAGCAGTGCTTTTAGGAGTGGGCGGAACACTGAAGCTTTCTTT
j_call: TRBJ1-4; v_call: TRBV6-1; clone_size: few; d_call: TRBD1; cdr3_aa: CASSEGTGVNEKLFF; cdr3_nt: TGTGCCAGCAGTGAGGGGACAGGGGTAAATGAAAAACTGTTTTTT
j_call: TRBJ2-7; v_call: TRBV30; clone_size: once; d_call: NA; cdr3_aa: CAWKAAVVHEQYF; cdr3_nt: TGTGCCTGGAAGGCTGCAGTCGTCCACGAGCAGTACTTC
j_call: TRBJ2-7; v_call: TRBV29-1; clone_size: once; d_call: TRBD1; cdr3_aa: CSVAKGADEQYF; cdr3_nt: TGCAGCGTCGCTAAGGGGGCCGACGAGCAGTACTTC
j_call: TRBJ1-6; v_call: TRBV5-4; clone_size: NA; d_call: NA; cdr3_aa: CASSWERPGADSPLHF; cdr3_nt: TGTGCCAGCAGCTGGGAGAGGCCAGGGGCAGATTCACCCCTCCACTTT
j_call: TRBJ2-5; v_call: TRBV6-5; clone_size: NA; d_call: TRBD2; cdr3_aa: CASSLGRGVQETQYF; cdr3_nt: TGTGCCAGCAGTCTGGGGCGGGGGGTCCAAGAGACCCAGTACTTC
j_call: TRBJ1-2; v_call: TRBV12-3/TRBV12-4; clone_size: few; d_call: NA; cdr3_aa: CASSQTGGYGYTF; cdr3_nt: TGTGCCAGCAGCCAGACGGGAGGCTATGGCTACACCTTC
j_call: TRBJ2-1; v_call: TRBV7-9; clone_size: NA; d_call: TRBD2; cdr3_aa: CASSPPGGASYNEQFF; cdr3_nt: TGTGCCAGCAGCCCACCGGGGGGGGCTTCCTACAATGAGCAGTTCTTC
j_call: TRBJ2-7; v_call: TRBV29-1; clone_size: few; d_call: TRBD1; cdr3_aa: CSVSGQGGMFSWQYF; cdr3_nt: TGCAGCGTTTCAGGACAGGGAGGCATGTTCAGTTGGCAGTACTTC
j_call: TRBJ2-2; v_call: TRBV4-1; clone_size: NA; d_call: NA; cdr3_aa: CASSQDGVGTARGANTGELFF; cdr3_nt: TGCGCCAGCAGCCAAGATGGTGTTGGTACCGCCAGGGGGGCGAACACCGGGGAGCTGTTTTTT
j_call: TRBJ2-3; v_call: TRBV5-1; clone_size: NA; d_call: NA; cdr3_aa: CASSGEAAQAGTQYF; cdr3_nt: TGCGCCAGCAGCGGGGAGGCGGCTCAGGCTGGTACGCAGTATTTT
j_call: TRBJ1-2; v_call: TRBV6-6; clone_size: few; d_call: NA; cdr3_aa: CASRDAAGPYGYTF; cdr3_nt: TGTGCCAGCAGAGACGCAGCAGGACCCTATGGCTACACCTTC
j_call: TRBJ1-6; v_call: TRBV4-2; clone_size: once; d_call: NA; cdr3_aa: CASSPNDRYGGGSYNSPLHF; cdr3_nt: TGTGCCAGCAGCCCCAACGACAGGTACGGGGGGGGCTCCTATAATTCACCCCTCCACTTT
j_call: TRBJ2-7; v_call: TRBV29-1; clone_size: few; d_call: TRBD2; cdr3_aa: CSVLGLAGRYEQYF; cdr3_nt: TGCAGCGTTCTAGGGCTAGCGGGGCGGTACGAGCAGTACTTC
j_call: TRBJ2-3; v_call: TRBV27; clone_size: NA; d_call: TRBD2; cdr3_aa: CASSPLAGGVTDTQYF; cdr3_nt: TGTGCCAGCAGTCCCCTAGCGGGGGGAGTCACAGATACGCAGTATTTT
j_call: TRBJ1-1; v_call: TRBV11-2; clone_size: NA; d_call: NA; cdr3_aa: CASSHGQGEAFF; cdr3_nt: TGTGCCAGCAGCCACGGGCAGGGTGAAGCTTTCTTT
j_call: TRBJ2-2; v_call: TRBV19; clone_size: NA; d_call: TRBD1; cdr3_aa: CAGRQGSNTGELFF; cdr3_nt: TGTGCCGGAAGACAGGGGTCGAACACCGGGGAGCTGTTTTTT
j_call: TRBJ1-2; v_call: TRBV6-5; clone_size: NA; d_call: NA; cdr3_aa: CASRPTGKRGGYTF; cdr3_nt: TGTGCCAGCAGACCCACAGGGAAAAGAGGTGGCTACACCTTC
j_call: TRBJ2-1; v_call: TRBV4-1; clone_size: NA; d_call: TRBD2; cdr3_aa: CASSPRTSGNNEQFF; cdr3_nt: TGCGCCAGCAGTCCTCGGACTAGCGGTAACAATGAGCAGTTCTTC
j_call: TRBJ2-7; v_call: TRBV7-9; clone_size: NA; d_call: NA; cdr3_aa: CASSRQDYEQYF; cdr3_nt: TGTGCCAGCAGTCGACAGGACTACGAGCAGTACTTC
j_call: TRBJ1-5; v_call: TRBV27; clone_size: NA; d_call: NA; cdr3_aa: CASAGRYNQPQHF; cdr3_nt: TGTGCCAGCGCGGGGCGGTACAATCAGCCCCAGCATTTT
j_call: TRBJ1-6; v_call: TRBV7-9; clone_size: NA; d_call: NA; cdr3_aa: CASSFQASPLHF; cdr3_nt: TGTGCCAGCAGCTTCCAGGCTTCACCCCTCCACTTT
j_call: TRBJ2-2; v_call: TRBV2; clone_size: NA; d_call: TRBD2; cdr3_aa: CASSEEGGLAGGHTGELFF; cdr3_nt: TGTGCCAGCAGTGAAGAGGGTGGGCTAGCGGGGGGTCACACCGGGGAGCTGTTTTTT
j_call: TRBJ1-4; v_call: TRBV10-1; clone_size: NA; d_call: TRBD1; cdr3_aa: CASSETGGPNEKLFF; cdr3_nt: TGCGCCAGCAGTGAGACAGGGGGACCTAATGAAAAACTGTTTTTT
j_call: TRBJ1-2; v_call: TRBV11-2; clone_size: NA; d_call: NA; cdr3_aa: CASSSRTDNYGYTF; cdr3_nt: TGTGCCAGCAGCTCTCGGACAGATAACTATGGCTACACCTTC
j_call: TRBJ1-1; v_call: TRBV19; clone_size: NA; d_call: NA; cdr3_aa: CASSTGGRTEAFF; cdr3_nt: TGTGCCAGTAGTACCGGGGGAAGGACTGAAGCTTTCTTT
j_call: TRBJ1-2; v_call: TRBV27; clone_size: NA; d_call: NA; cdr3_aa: CASSLGRWGGEDYTF; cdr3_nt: TGTGCCAGCAGTTTGGGCAGGTGGGGAGGGGAGGACTACACCTTC
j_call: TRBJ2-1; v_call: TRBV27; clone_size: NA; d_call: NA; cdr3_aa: CASSLQGRVNEQFF; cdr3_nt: TGTGCCAGCAGTTTGCAGGGAAGAGTCAATGAGCAGTTCTTC
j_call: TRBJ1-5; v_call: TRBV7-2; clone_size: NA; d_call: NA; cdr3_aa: CASSLRGPNQPQHF; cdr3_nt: TGTGCCAGCAGCTTAAGGGGCCCCAATCAGCCCCAGCATTTT
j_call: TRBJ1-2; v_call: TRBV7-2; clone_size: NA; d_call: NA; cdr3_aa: CASSLAGSSGGYTF; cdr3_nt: TGTGCCAGCAGCTTAGCAGGCAGCAGTGGAGGCTACACCTTC
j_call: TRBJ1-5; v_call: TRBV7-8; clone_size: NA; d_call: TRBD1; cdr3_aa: CASSLAGTGYSNQPQHF; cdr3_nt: TGTGCCAGCAGCCTCGCCGGGACAGGATATAGCAATCAGCCCCAGCATTTT
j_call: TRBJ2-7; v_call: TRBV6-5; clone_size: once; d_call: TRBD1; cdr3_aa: CASSKGTAYEQYF; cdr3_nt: TGTGCCAGCAGCAAGGGGACAGCTTACGAGCAGTACTTC
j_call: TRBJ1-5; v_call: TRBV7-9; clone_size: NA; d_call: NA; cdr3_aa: CASSFGGAGDSNQPQHF; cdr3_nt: TGTGCCAGCAGCTTTGGAGGGGCAGGGGATAGCAATCAGCCCCAGCATTTT
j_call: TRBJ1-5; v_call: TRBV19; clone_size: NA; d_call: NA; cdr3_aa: CASSIGGRQHF; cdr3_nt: TGTGCCAGTAGTATAGGTGGACGCCAGCATTTT
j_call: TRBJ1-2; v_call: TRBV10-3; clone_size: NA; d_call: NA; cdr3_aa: CAISALGAYYGYTF; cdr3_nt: TGTGCCATCAGCGCCCTTGGGGCCTACTATGGCTACACCTTC
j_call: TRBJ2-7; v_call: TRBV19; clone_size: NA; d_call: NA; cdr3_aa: CASSLMGYEQYF; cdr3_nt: TGTGCCAGTAGTCTAATGGGCTACGAGCAGTACTTC
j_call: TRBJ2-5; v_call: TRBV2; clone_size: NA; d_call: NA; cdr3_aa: CASTYVETQYF; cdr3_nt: TGTGCCAGCACCTATGTGGAGACCCAGTACTTC
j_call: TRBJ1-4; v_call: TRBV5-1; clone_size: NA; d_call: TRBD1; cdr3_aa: CASSMGQGAREKLFF; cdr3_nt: TGCGCCAGCAGCATGGGACAGGGGGCAAGGGAAAAACTGTTTTTT
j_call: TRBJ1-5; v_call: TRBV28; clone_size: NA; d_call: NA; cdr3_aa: CASLPYSNQPQHF; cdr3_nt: TGTGCCTCCCTTCCATATAGCAATCAGCCCCAGCATTTT
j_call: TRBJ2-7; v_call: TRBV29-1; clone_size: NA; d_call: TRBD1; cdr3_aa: CSVEGPTGSDEQYF; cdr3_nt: TGCAGCGTTGAAGGCCCGACAGGGTCTGACGAGCAGTACTTC
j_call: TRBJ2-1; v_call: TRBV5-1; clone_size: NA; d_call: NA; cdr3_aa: CASSLVTYNEQFF; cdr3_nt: TGCGCCAGCAGCTTGGTTACCTACAATGAGCAGTTCTTC
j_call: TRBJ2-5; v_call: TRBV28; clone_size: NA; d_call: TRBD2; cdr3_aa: CASGTSGQETQYF; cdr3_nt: TGTGCCAGCGGAACTAGCGGCCAAGAGACCCAGTACTTC
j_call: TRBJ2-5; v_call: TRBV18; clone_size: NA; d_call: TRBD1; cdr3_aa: CASSPRADRPSGTQYF; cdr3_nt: TGTGCCAGCTCACCGCGGGCGGACAGGCCCTCGGGGACCCAGTACTTC
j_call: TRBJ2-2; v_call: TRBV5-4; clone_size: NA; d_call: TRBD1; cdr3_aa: CASSRKGDRGTGELFF; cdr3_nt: TGTGCCAGCAGCAGGAAGGGGGACAGGGGAACCGGGGAGCTGTTTTTT
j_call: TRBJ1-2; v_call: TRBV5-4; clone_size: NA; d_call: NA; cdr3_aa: CASSPGRGATFGYTF; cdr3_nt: TGTGCCAGCAGCCCGGGACGGGGAGCTACTTTCGGCTACACCTTC
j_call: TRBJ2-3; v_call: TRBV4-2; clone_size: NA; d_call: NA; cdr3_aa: CASSQVADPSTDTQYF; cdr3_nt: TGTGCCAGCAGCCAAGTTGCGGACCCTAGCACAGATACGCAGTATTTT
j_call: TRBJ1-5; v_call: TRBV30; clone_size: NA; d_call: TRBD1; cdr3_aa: CAWSAGTVNQPQHF; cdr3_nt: TGTGCCTGGAGCGCTGGGACAGTCAATCAGCCCCAGCATTTT
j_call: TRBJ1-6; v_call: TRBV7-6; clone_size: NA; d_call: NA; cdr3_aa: CASSLVAAGFNSPLHF; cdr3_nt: TGTGCCAGCAGCTTAGTGGCTGCGGGGTTCAATTCACCCCTCCACTTT
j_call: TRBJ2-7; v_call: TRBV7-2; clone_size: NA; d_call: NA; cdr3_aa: CASSSSRATGYEQYF; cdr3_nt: TGTGCCAGCAGCTCCTCCCGGGCGACTGGCTACGAGCAGTACTTC
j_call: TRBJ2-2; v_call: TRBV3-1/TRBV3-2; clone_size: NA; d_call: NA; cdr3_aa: CASSPHESGELFF; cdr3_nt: TGTGCCAGCAGCCCCCATGAGTCCGGGGAGCTGTTTTTT
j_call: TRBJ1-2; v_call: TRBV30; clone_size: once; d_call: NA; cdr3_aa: CAWSVHRAGPGGYTF; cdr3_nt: TGTGCCTGGAGTGTACACCGGGCTGGGCCGGGAGGCTACACCTTC
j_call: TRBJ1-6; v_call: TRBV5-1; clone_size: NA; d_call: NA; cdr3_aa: CASSGGSDGFNSPLHF; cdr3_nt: TGCGCCAGCAGCGGGGGGTCGGACGGATTTAATTCACCCCTCCACTTT
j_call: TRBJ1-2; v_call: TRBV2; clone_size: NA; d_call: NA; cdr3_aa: CASSPETNYGYTF; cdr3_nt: TGTGCCAGCAGTCCCGAGACAAACTATGGCTACACCTTC
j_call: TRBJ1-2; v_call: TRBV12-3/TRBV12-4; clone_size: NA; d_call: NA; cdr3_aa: CASSQANYGYTF; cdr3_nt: TGTGCCAGCAGTCAAGCTAACTATGGCTACACCTTC
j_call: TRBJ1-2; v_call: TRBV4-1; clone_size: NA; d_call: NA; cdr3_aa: CASSQGGRGSSGGYTF; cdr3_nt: TGCGCCAGCAGCCAAGGAGGAAGGGGCTCGAGCGGAGGCTACACCTTC
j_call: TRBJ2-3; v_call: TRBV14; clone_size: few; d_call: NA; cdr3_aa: CASSQIGDTQYF; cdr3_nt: TGTGCCAGCAGCCAGATAGGAGATACGCAGTATTTT
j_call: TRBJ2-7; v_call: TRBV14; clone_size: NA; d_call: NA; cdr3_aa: CASSHGHGPYEQYF; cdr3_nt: TGTGCCAGCAGCCACGGACACGGACCCTACGAGCAGTACTTC